Sequencing of this T cell receptor (beta chain) was carried out in a study of shared clonotypes between healthy human individuals. Study-wide points: Generally, estimated richness proved larger in naive subsets than it did in memory subsets. Rarefaction analysis demonstrated incomplete sorted-subset sequencing notwithstanding large depth.

The V gene's germline CDR1 is LNHDA and CDR2 SQIVND (reference sequence). V was clipped by 3 bases and J by 7 bases, with 10 bases between them. The CDR3 consists of 12 residues. Assay execution proceeded at the deep level. Only in-frame clones appear in the TCRdb table, and some are missing; sequencing was by immunoSEQ multiplex PCR. This sample carries approximately 2.5 million clones, approximately 93% of them seen once, and the ten largest clones take 0.36%. Within Nashville, Tennessee resided all donors, each a Caucasian adult. A word on this clone: Antigen specificity is unknown.

V gene TRBV19 combines with J gene TRBJ2-7, with D maybe TRBD2 (5 bases). The clonotype was recovered from a man aged 18 to 30 in good health. Some clones in this sample may be carry-over from other donors' samples. Specimen: naive CD4+ T cells from PBMCs. Subset given: CD45RA+ positively selected. In DNA form, the CDR3 reads TGTGCCAGTAGTATCTATGGGGAGGAGCAGTACTTC. Translated, it gives CASSIYGEEQYF. The full variable domain, rest sourced from reference TRBV19 and TRBJ2-7, is DGGITQSPKYLFRKEGQNVTLSCEQNLNHDAMYWYRQDPGQGLRLIYYSQIVNDFQKGDIAEGYSVSREKKESFPLTVTSAQKNPTAFYLCASSIYGEEQYFGPGTRLTVT.